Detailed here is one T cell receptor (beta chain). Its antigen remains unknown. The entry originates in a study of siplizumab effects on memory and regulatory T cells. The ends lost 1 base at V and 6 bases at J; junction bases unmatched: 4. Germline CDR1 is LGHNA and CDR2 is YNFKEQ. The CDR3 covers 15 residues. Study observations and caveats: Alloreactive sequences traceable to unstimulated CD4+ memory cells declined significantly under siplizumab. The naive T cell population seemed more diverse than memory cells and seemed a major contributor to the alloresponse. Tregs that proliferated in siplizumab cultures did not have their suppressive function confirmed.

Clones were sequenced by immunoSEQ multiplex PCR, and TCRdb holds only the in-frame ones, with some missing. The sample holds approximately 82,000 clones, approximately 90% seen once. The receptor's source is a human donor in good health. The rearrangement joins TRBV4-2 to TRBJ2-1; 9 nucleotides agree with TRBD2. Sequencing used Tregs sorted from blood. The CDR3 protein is CASSQGTAGGNEQFF. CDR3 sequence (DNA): TGTGCCAGCAGCCAAGGTACAGCGGGGGGCAATGAGCAGTTCTTC.